The clone carrying this TCR beta chain was seen a few times. The antigen remains unidentified. With 8 bases removed from V and 1 base from J, the gap between germline ends came to 3 bases. The CDR3 loop spans 10 amino acids. Germline CDR1 SNHLY, CDR2 FYNNEI. Sequenced by immunoSEQ multiplex PCR; TCRdb stores in-frame clones only, minus some. In the table there are some 19,000 clones, more than 75% of which are singletons. Time point denoted: cycle 4 day 1 (C4D1), after 5 to 7 weeks of nivolumab. No patient escaped relapse after autologous stem cell transplantation, and brentuximab vedotin exposure varied. The sample comes from a study of PD-1 blockade in classical Hodgkin lymphoma. Overall study findings and caveats: It was among complete responders that baseline diversity resembled that of newly diagnosed patients. Healthy donors were reported to have higher baseline TCR diversity than newly diagnosed patients. CD8+ TCR diversity did not rise significantly by C4D1, unlike CD4+.

The clonotype comes from a human donor with classical Hodgkin lymphoma. The sample was peripheral blood mononuclear cells (PBMCs), taken before the fourth cycle of nivolumab. The chain recombines TRBV2 with TRBJ2-7; unclear D gene. CDR3 DNA: TGTGCCAGCGCATCCTACGAGCAGTACGTC. Translating it yields CASASYEQYV.